These 18 T cell receptor beta chains came from one sample sequenced in a study of radiotherapy plus CTLA-4 blockade in lung cancer. Repertoires were generated with immunoSEQ multiplex PCR, while TCRdb's copy carries only in-frame clones and drops some. Here the sample spans under 70,000 clones, roughly 80% being singletons. The sequences come from peripheral blood, collected from a patient treated with radiotherapy plus ipilimumab. The receptors were gathered from a human donor with non-small cell lung cancer who had a complete response to radiotherapy plus ipilimumab.

The V and J genes are TRBV9 and TRBJ2-3; 7 nucleotides match TRBD1. The CDR3 runs to 13 residues. Losses at the gene ends were 4 bases for V and 6 bases for J; bases not matched to a gene: 5. Per the germline V gene, CDR1 is SGDLS and CDR2 is YYNGEE. The CDR3 reads CASSFTGEDTQYF. The CDR3 DNA reads as TGTGCCAGCAGCTTCACAGGGGAGGATACGCAGTATTTT.

V usage is TRBV30 and J usage is TRBJ2-7, with D perhaps given as TRBD1 or TRBD2 (5 bases each). V was shortened by 6 bases and J by 1 base, with 13 bases between the two germline ends. CDR1 and CDR2 from the germline V gene are GTSNPN and SVGIG (reference sequence). The CDR3 has 13 residues. In DNA form, the CDR3 reads TGTGCCTGCGAGGGGCGGCAGTCCTACGAGCAGTACTTC. This encodes CACEGRQSYEQYF.

This clone was recorded a few times. The CDR3 region has the DNA TGTGCCAGCAGCTTAGAGGCCCATGGTTACGAGCAGTACTTC. This gives the protein CASSLEAHGYEQYF. This rearrangement joins TRBV7-7 to TRBJ2-7; D is ambiguous. The length of the CDR3 is 14 residues. The germline gives CDR1 SSHAT, CDR2 FNYEAQ (reference sequence). V was shortened by 1 base and J by 4 bases, with 11 bases between the two germline ends.

This clone was detected only once. This chain links TRBV19 with TRBJ2-2, with 7 nucleotides matching TRBD1. This CDR3 has 15 amino acids. V gave up 3 bases and J gave up 4 bases; unmatched junction bases: 5. CDR1 and CDR2 (germline): LNHDA, SQIVND (reference sequence). The CDR3 DNA reads TGTGCCAGTAGTATGACAGGGTTGGGCACCGGGGAGCTGTTTTTT. This codes for CASSMTGLGTGELFF.

The chain couples TRBV27 to TRBJ2-2; D gene ambiguous. Germline CDR1 is MNHEY and CDR2 is SMNVEV (reference sequence). The CDR3 sequence is 13 residues long. Trimming removed 5 bases from V and 3 bases from J, with 7 bases in between. CDR3 DNA: TGTGCCAGCAGTCAGACATACACCGGGGAGCTGTTTTTT. Protein sequence: CASSQTYTGELFF.

The CDR3 coding sequence is TGTGCCAGCAGTGTGACCGGTGGCGAGCAGTACGTC. This translates into CASSVTGGEQYV. The chain couples TRBV2 to TRBJ2-7; D remains ambiguous. Germline V lookup: CDR1 SNHLY, CDR2 FYNNEI. V was trimmed by 4 bases and J by 6 bases, leaving 10 bases between them. The length of the CDR3 is 12 residues.

CDR3: CASSPQGAANTGELFF. The CDR3 nucleotides read TGTGCCAGCAGCCCTCAAGGGGCAGCGAACACCGGGGAGCTGTTTTTT. The chain joins TRBV9 to TRBJ2-2; possible D gene TRBD1, 5 bases. The CDR3 runs 16 residues. V was clipped by 4 bases and J by 0 bases, with 13 bases between them. CDR1 and CDR2 (germline): SGDLS, YYNGEE.

The CDR3 bases are TGCGCCAGCAGCGGGCCCCTGGGACAGTTCTTC. This sequence encodes CASSGPLGQFF. The rearrangement uses TRBV5-1 and TRBJ2-1; D is ambiguous. The CDR3 sequence is 11 residues long. Germline assignment: CDR1 SGHRS and CDR2 YFSETQ. The ends were cut back, 4 bases at V and 13 bases at J, with 12 bases in the middle.

The rearrangement uses TRBV2 and TRBJ1-2; the D is unclear. Germline lookup yields CDR1 SNHLY and CDR2 FYNNEI. The CDR3 is made up of 15 amino acids. Trimming pared 7 bases from V and 0 bases from J, leaving 15 bases between. The CDR3 sequence: CASMAPGFSNYGYTF. CDR3 nucleotide sequence: TGTGCCAGCATGGCGCCGGGGTTTTCTAACTATGGCTACACCTTC.

The CDR3 nucleotides are TGTGCCAGCAGCTCTACGACTAGCGGAACAGATACGCAGTATTTT. It encodes CASSSTTSGTDTQYF. The chain joins TRBV9 to TRBJ2-3, with 9 positions matching TRBD2. From germline, CDR1 is SGDLS and CDR2 YYNGEE. The V segment lost 4 bases and the J segment 3 bases; nucleotides outside the gene matches: 6. This CDR3 has 15 amino acids.

This clone was counted between two and nine times. The chain has TRBV6-5 and TRBJ2-1; TRBD2 is a possible D gene (6 bases). V lost 2 bases and J 3 bases, leaving 11 bases between the germline ends. This CDR3 comprises 15 residues. Germline CDR1 is MNHEY and CDR2 is SVGAGI. The CDR3, as DNA: TGTGCCAGCAGTTACGTCACTAGCATCTACAATGAGCAGTTCTTC. Translating gives CASSYVTSIYNEQFF.

V gene TRBV27 combines with J gene TRBJ1-2, with D hard to call. The CDR3 is 16 residues long. From germline, CDR1 is MNHEY and CDR2 SMNVEV (reference sequence). V was pared by 6 bases and J by 0 bases, with 17 bases between. This chain's CDR3 is CASRETAAKANYGYTF. Here the CDR3 DNA reads TGTGCCAGCAGGGAAACAGCAGCTAAGGCTAACTATGGCTACACCTTC.

The J gene is TRBJ1-1, the V gene TRBV29-1, with D hard to call. Per germline, CDR1 SQVTM and CDR2 ANQGSEA. The CDR3 is 11 amino acids. Trimming shortened V by 7 bases and J by 0 bases, and 6 bases separated the two germline ends. CDR3 DNA sequence: TGCAGCGCCCAGTTGAACACTGAAGCTTTCTTT. Translating gives CSAQLNTEAFF.

This clone was observed once. The chain uses TRBV11-2 and TRBJ1-4; 9 nucleotides line up with TRBD1. The trim removed 6 bases at V and 7 bases at J, leaving 6 bases unmatched. CDR3 length: 14 residues. Germline CDR1 SGHAT, CDR2 FQNNGV. CDR3 nucleotide sequence: TGTGCCAGCAGTTCCGGGACAGGGAGTGAAAAACTGTTTTTT. Its protein is CASSSGTGSEKLFF.

The gene calls are TRBV18 and TRBJ1-3, with D perhaps TRBD1 (5 bases). V lost 6 bases and J 0 bases, leaving 15 bases between the germline ends. This CDR3 has 16 amino acids. CDR1 is KGHSH, CDR2 LQKENI, per germline. This CDR3 reads CASSPRQINSGNTIYF. In DNA, the CDR3 is TGTGCCAGCTCCCCAAGACAGATCAACTCTGGAAACACCATATATTTT.

The genes are TRBV30 and TRBJ1-4; D may be TRBD1 (5 bases). Germline loops: CDR1 GTSNPN, CDR2 SVGIG (reference sequence). This CDR3 region has 15 residues. V was pared by 5 bases and J by 0 bases, with 13 bases between. The CDR3 coding sequence is TGTGCCTGGCGGAGGGGTCCTGCAACTAATGAAAAACTGTTTTTT. It yields the protein CAWRRGPATNEKLFF.

This clone appeared once. J is TRBJ2-1 and V is TRBV5-1; 10 nucleotides match TRBD2. This CDR3 has 14 residues. Germline V gives CDR1 SGHRS, CDR2 YFSETQ. After removal of 2 bases from V and 7 bases from J, the junction contained 3 bases not matched to a gene. CDR3 bases: TGCGCCAGCAGCTTTCTAGCGGGAGTAAATGAGCAGTTCTTC. It yields the protein CASSFLAGVNEQFF.

This clone was counted a few times. The V and J genes are TRBV21-1 and TRBJ1-3. TRBV21-1 constitutes a pseudogene. The CDR3 has 13 amino acids. This chain's CDR3 is CATPEGSGNTIYF. In DNA, the CDR3 is TGTGCCACCCCCGAGGGCTCTGGAAACACCATATATTTT.